These 8 T cell receptor beta chains were sequenced from one sample in a study of post-analysis software for immune sequencing data. Study-wide points: There were about five TRBV segments more frequent in patients than controls, and TRBV5-6, TRBV5-1 and TRBV20-1 were among them.

The authors incorporated unique molecular identifiers into the TCR beta cDNA libraries. Each CDR3 protein gets one entry after TCRdb re-called the PCR reads with MiXCR. Of approximately 730,000 distinct CDR3 sequences in the sample, 30% were seen once. Antigens of these TCRs are unknown. Sequenced input: blood. These receptors originate from a girl aged 5-17 years with multiple sclerosis.

The CDR3 DNA reads TGTGCCAGCAGTGAACAGAGGCCGGGCTACAATGAGCAGTTCTTC. Its translation: CASSEQRPGYNEQFF. The V and J genes are TRBV2 and TRBJ2-1; no clear D. V was clipped by 2 bases and J by 3 bases, with 11 bases between them. The CDR3 has 15 amino acids. Germline V gives CDR1 SNHLY, CDR2 FYNNEI.

A single count supports this clonotype. A clone one base away is much larger, so this may be a read error. The V and J genes are TRBV20-1 and TRBJ2-1, with TRBD1 identical over 10 bases. The DNA end is more similar to TRBJ2-7, so the J call may be wrong. The CDR3 sequence is 14 residues long. Germline lookup yields CDR1 DFQATT and CDR2 SNEGSKA (reference sequence). CDR3 in amino acids: CSAPGTGDYNEQYF. CDR3 coding DNA: TGCAGTGCTCCCGGGACAGGGGATTACAATGAGCAGTACTTC.

The sample holds a few counts of this clonotype. This rearrangement joins TRBV7-2 to TRBJ2-7; D call uncertain. Trimming took off 1 base at V and 7 bases at J, with 17 bases between the two ends. Germline V gene data show CDR1 as SGHTA and CDR2 as FQGNSA. This CDR3 region has 15 residues. This chain's CDR3 is CASSLGPGREVEQYF. CDR3 nucleotides: TGTGCCAGCAGCTTAGGGCCAGGACGTGAGGTAGAGCAGTACTTC.

This clonotype was counted between two and nine times. The gene calls are TRBV28 and TRBJ2-5, with D perhaps TRBD1 (6 bases). The CDR3 spans 14 residues. Germline V gene sequence: CDR1 MDHEN, CDR2 SYDVKM. Between the trimmed V and J ends, which lost 6 bases and 1 base, there was a span of 12 bases. The DNA of the CDR3 is TGTGCCAGCAGCAGACAGGTACCCCAAGAGACCCAGTACTTC. Its protein product is CASSRQVPQETQYF. The full variable domain, its missing parts supplied by reference TRBV28 and TRBJ2-5, is DVKVTQSSRYLVKRTGEKVFLECVQDMDHENMFWYRQDPGLGLRLIYFSYDVKMKEKGDIPEGYSVSREKKERFSLILESASTNQTSMYLCASSRQVPQETQYFGPGTRLLVL.

This clonotype was picked up a small number of times. The chain links TRBV7-2 to TRBJ2-1, with 12 positions matching TRBD2. The germline V gene has CDR1 SGHTA and CDR2 FQGNSA. This CDR3 is 18 amino acids long. V trimming: 5 bases; J trimming: 7 bases; junction bases outside the gene matches: 15. CDR3 coding DNA: TGTGCCAGCAGCCCGCCGGACCCTAGCGGGGGGGCTGGGAATGAGCAGTTCTTC. It translates to CASSPPDPSGGAGNEQFF. Full variable domain (outside the CDR3, taken from reference TRBV7-2 and TRBJ2-1): GAGVSQSPSNKVTEKGKDVELRCDPISGHTALYWYRQSLGQGLEFLIYFQGNSAPDKSGLPSDRFSAERTGGSVSTLTIQRTQQEDSAVYLCASSPPDPSGGAGNEQFFGPGTRLTVL.

There are a few counts of this clonotype. V gene TRBV7-9 combines with J gene TRBJ1-1; weak D call: TRBD1 (5 bases). V lost 2 bases and J lost 0, with 7 bases in between. The germline V gene has CDR1 SEHNR and CDR2 FQNEAQ (reference sequence). The CDR3 is made up of 14 amino acids. This CDR3 reads CASSLMGLNTEAFF. The CDR3 coding sequence is TGTGCCAGCAGCTTAATGGGGCTGAACACTGAAGCTTTCTTT.

The chain joins TRBV20-1 to TRBJ1-6, with no clear D. CDR1 DFQATT and CDR2 SNEGSKA come from the germline V gene (reference sequence). Trimming removed 5 bases from V and 14 bases from J, with 13 bases in between. This CDR3 spans 11 amino acids. The CDR3 coding sequence is TGCAGTGCTCCGCCAGGTCCGTCCCTCCACTTT. It codes for CSAPPGPSLHF.

With respect to this clonotype: One junction end disagrees with the germline gene, perhaps due to a read error. The gene calls are TRBV11-2 and TRBJ2-1, with D possibly TRBD2 on 5 matching bases. This CDR3 spans 17 amino acids. Germline V gene data show CDR1 as SGHAT and CDR2 as FQNNGV. The CDR3 here is CASSPLPSGSSYDEQFF. The CDR3 region has the DNA TGTGCCAGCAGCCCCCTGCCGTCGGGGAGTTCCTACGATGAGCAGTTCTTC.